The clone carrying this TCR delta chain is judged medium-sized. With CATT, TCRdb re-called clones from the RT-PCR reads. The sample has approximately 2,000 delta-chain clones, about 23% seen once. Looked up from germline, CDR1 is GEAIGNYY and CDR2 is EKD. The CDR3 sequence is 16 residues long. The junction had 12 bases not matched to a gene; V was cut back by 2 bases and J by 4 bases. The data originate from a study of gamma-delta T cells after stem cell transplantation. Sequencing was done on a sample of gamma-delta T cells. V is TRDV2 and J is TRDJ1; 7 bases fit TRDD3. This receptor was obtained from a human donor. It is not recorded whose cells these are; they may come from a transplant donor. CDR3 amino acids: CACDNVGIQSIDKLIF. The CDR3 DNA follows: TGTGCCTGTGACAATGTAGGGATACAGAGTATCGATAAACTCATCTTT.